This T cell receptor beta chain originates from a study of blood T cell repertoires in COVID-19. Method: immunoSEQ multiplex PCR; TCRdb's copy keeps in-frame clones and lacks some. Altogether some 160,000 clones are present, 75% to 85% being singletons, with the ten largest covering more than 1.5%. Sequenced sample: peripheral blood. This clonotype was obtained from a human donor in a cohort sampled during active COVID-19.

CDR3 sequence: CASSLTDREYGGNEQYF. Here the CDR3 DNA reads TGTGCCAGCAGCCTTACGGACAGGGAATACGGCGGTAACGAGCAGTACTTC. The chain couples TRBV7-6 to TRBJ2-7; 8 nucleotides agree with TRBD1. The CDR3 sequence is 17 residues long. The V gene end was trimmed by 5 bases and the J gene end by 5 bases; junction bases not matched to a gene: 17. Germline CDR1 and CDR2: SGHVS and FNYEAQ.